These 3 T cell receptor beta chains were all obtained from the same sample, sequenced in a study of shared clonotypes between healthy human individuals. Here immunoSEQ multiplex PCR was the method, and the copy in TCRdb shows in-frame clones only, minus some. The sample includes under 1,100,000 clones, 70% to 80% of them seen just once. Sequencing was performed on memory CD4+ T cells sorted from blood. Subset specified: CD45RA-negative fraction. The receptor source for this set is a man aged 18 to 30 in good health.

This clone has a handful of counts. In the same sample, other DNA sequences code for this CDR3. The chain uses TRBV30 and TRBJ1-6; D remains unclear. The CDR3 totals 13 residues. Germline lookup yields CDR1 GTSNPN and CDR2 SVGIG (reference sequence). Trimming pared 3 bases from V and 7 bases from J, leaving 10 bases between. Written as DNA, the CDR3 is TGTGCCTGGAGACCGGGGAGAAATTCACCCCTCCACTTT. It yields the protein CAWRPGRNSPLHF.

A single count supports this clone. The CDR3 nucleotides read TGTGCTAGTGGTTTGGTAGTCGCGGCCGGGGAGCTGTTTTTT. Translation gives CASGLVVAAGELFF. The chain carries TRBV12-5 and TRBJ2-2; no definite D call. The V gene's germline CDR1 is LGHNT and CDR2 FRNRAP. The CDR3 has 14 amino acids. The V end lost 0 bases, the J end lost 6 bases, and 8 bases lay between the germline ends.

Only a few counts were recorded for this clone. Here the CDR3 reads CASSVVLSSRTGELFF. CDR3 in DNA: TGTGCCAGCAGCGTAGTGCTCTCTTCGAGGACCGGGGAGCTGTTTTTT. The rearrangement joins TRBV9 to TRBJ2-2; no clear D. The CDR3 extends over 16 amino acids. V dropped 0 bases and J dropped 5 bases, with 14 bases sitting between them. Germline loops: CDR1 SGDLS, CDR2 YYNGEE.